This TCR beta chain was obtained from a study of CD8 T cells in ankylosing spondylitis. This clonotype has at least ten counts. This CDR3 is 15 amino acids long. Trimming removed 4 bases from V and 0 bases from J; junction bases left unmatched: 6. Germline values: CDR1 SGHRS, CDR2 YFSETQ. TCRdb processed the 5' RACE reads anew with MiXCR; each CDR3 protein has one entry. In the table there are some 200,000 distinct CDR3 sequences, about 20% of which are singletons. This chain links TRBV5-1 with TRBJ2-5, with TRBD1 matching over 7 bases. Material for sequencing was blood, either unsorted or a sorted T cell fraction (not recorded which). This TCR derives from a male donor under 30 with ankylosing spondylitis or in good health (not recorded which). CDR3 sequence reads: CASSPLGTDQETQYF. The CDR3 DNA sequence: TGCGCCAGCAGCCCATTAGGGACAGACCAAGAGACCCAGTACTTC.